This T cell receptor (beta chain) appears in the sequencing data of a study of OX40 agonist ivuxolimab in advanced cancers. The overall study: Patients receiving dose escalation had hepatocellular carcinoma, melanoma, renal cell or head and neck cancer. Treatment received earlier with anti-PD-1, anti-PD-L1 or anti-CTLA-4 agents was allowed, and around 36% had some. The study, taken as a whole, reports: Dose levels from 0.1 to 3.0 mg/kg saw CD4+ and CD8+ blood T cells expand clonally by week 6.

TCRdb keeps only in-frame clones here, not all; method: immunoSEQ multiplex PCR. The data contain around 23,000 clones, over 75% of them singletons. The CDR3 sequence is 15 residues long. Germline V CDR1 and CDR2: MGHRA, YSYEKL. The junction had 2 bases not matched to a gene; V was cut back by 0 bases and J by 2 bases. Remarks on this clone: What it binds is not known.

The receptor was derived from an adult with an advanced solid tumor such as melanoma, head and neck, liver or kidney cancer. The gene calls are TRBV4-1 and TRBJ2-7; 9 nucleotides align to TRBD1. Material: CD4+ or CD8+ T cells sorted from blood, obtained in a trial of the OX40 agonist ivuxolimab. The CDR3 sequence: CASSQDRQGAYEQYF. The CDR3 bases are TGCGCCAGCAGCCAAGATCGACAGGGGGCCTACGAGCAGTACTTC.